The source of this T cell receptor beta chain is a study of identical twins. Study observations and caveats: Not following the same donors, the study drew its conclusions from cross-sectional statistical analysis. Insertions were reduced in abundant cord blood beta clonotypes but not in memory repertoires.

With respect to this clonotype: Antigen: not known.

TCRdb re-analysed the 5' RACE reads in MiXCR, keeping a single row per CDR3 protein. The sample contains fewer than 800,000 distinct CDR3 sequences, around 7.4% of which appear only once. J was trimmed by 0 bases and V by 3 bases; bases with no gene match: 12. There are 19 residues in the CDR3. Germline CDR1 is MDHEN and CDR2 is SYDVKM. The same sample was also studied in work on yellow fever vaccine responses in identical twins. According to that study: Each twin's T cell response to the vaccine was reported to look partly convergent and partly personalized.

This TCR derives from a woman aged 18-30 years in good health. Sequences were obtained from PBMCs. This sequence joins TRBV28 and TRBJ2-3, with TRBD2 identical over 10 bases. The CDR3 sequence: CASSFAASGGSPSTDTQYF. CDR3 DNA sequence: TGTGCCAGCAGTTTTGCGGCTAGCGGGGGTAGTCCTAGCACAGATACGCAGTATTTT.